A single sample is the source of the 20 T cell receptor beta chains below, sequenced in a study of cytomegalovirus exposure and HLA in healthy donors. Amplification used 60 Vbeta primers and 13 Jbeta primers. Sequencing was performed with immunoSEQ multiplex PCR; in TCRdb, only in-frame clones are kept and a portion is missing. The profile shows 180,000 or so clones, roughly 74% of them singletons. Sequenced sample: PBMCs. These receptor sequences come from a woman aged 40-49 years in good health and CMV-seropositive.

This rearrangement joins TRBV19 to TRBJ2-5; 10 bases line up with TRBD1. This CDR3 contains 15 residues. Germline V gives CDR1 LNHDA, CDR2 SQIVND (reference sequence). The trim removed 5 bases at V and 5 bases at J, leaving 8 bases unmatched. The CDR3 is CASSSWTGGGETQYF. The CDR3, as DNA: TGTGCCAGTAGTTCGTGGACAGGGGGTGGCGAGACCCAGTACTTC. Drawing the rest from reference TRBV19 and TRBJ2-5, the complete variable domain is DGGITQSPKYLFRKEGQNVTLSCEQNLNHDAMYWYRQDPGQGLRLIYYSQIVNDFQKGDIAEGYSVSREKKESFPLTVTSAQKNPTAFYLCASSSWTGGGETQYFGPGTRLLVL.

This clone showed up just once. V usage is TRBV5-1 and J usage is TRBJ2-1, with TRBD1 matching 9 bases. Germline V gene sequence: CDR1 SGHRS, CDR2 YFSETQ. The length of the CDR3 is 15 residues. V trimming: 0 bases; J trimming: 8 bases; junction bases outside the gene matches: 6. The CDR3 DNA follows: TGCGCCAGCAGCTTGGTAGGGACAGGGTACGATGAGCAGTTCTTC. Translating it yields CASSLVGTGYDEQFF.

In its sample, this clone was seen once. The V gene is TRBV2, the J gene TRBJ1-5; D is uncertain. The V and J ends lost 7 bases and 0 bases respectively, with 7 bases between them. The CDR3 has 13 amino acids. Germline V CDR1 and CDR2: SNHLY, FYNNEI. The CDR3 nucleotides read TGTGCCAGCACTAATAATAGCAATCAGCCCCAGCATTTT. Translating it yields CASTNNSNQPQHF.

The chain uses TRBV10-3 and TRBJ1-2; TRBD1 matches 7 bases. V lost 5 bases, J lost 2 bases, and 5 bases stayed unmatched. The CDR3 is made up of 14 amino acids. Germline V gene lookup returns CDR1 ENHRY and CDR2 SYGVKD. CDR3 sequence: CAISLTGENYGYTF. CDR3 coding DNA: TGTGCCATCAGTCTCACAGGGGAGAACTATGGCTACACCTTC.

CDR3 in amino acids: CASSQVEGAVGNTIYF. The CDR3 DNA sequence: TGTGCCAGCAGCCAAGTAGAGGGGGCTGTGGGAAACACCATATATTTT. This chain connects TRBV4-2 to TRBJ1-3; 7 bases are shared with TRBD1. Germline V gene data show CDR1 as LGHNA and CDR2 as YNFKEQ. This CDR3 region has 16 residues. The J segment lost 4 bases and the V segment lost 1 base, leaving 7 bases of the junction unmatched.

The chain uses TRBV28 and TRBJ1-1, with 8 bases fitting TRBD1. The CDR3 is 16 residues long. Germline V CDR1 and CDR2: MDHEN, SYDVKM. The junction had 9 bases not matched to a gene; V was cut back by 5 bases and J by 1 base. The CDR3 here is CASSAGQGRGNTEAFF. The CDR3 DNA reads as TGTGCCAGCAGTGCCGGACAGGGTCGAGGGAACACTGAAGCTTTCTTT.

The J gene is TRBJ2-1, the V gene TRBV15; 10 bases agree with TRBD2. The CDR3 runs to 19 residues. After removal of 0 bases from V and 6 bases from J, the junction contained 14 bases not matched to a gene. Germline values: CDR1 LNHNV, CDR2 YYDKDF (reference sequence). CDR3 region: CATSRDGLAGVAGRNEQFF. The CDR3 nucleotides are TGTGCCACCAGCAGAGATGGGCTAGCGGGAGTAGCGGGGCGCAATGAGCAGTTCTTC.

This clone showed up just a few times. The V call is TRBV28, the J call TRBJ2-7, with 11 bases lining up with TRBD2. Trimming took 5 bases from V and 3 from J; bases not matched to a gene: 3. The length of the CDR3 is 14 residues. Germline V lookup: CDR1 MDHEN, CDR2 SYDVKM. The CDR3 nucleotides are TGTGCCAGCAGTCCGGGACTAGCGGACTACGAGCAGTACTTC. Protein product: CASSPGLADYEQYF.

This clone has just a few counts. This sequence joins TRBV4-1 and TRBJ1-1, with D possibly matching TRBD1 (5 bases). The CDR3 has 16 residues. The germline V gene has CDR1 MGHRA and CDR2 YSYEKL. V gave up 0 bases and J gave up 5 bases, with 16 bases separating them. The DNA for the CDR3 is TGCGCCAGCAGCCAAGATCTGGGCAGGGTCGGGACTGAAGCTTTCTTT. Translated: CASSQDLGRVGTEAFF.

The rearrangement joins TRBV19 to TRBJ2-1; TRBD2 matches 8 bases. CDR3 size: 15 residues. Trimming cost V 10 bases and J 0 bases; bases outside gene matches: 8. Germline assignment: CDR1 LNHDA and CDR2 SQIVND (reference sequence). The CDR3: CATRAGEGSYNEQFF. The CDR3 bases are TGTGCCACCCGAGCGGGAGAAGGCTCCTACAATGAGCAGTTCTTC.

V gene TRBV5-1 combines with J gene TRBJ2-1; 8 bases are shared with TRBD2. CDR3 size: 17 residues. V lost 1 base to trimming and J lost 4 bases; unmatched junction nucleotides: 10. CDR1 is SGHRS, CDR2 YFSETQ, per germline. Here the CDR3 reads CASSLLAGGFPYNEQFF. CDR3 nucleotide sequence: TGCGCCAGCAGCTTGTTGGCGGGAGGTTTTCCTTACAATGAGCAGTTCTTC. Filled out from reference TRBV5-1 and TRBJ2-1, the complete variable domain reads KAGVTQTPRYLIKTRGQQVTLSCSPISGHRSVSWYQQTPGQGLQFLFEYFSETQRNKGNFPGRFSGRQFSNSRSEMNVSTLELGDSALYLCASSLLAGGFPYNEQFFGPGTRLTVL.

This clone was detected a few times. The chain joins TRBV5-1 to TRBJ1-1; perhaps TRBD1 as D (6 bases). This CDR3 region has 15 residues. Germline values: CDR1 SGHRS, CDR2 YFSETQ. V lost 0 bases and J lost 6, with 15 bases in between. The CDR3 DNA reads TGCGCCAGCAGCTTGGGACAGGAACGAGGTTCTGAAGCTTTCTTT. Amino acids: CASSLGQERGSEAFF.

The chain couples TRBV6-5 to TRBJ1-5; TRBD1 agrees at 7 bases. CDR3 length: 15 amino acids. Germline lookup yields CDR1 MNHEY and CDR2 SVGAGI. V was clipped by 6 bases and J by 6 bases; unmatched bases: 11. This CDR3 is CASSSTGRSGQPQHF. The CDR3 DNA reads TGTGCCAGCAGCTCGACAGGGCGGAGTGGTCAGCCCCAGCATTTT.

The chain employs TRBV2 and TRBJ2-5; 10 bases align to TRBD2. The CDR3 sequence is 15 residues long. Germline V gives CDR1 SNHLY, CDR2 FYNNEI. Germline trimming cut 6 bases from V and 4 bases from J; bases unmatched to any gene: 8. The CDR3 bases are TGTGCCAGCAGAGAGCGGGAGGGCTCGGGAGAGACCCAGTACTTC. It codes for CASREREGSGETQYF. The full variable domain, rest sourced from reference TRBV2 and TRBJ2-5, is EPEVTQTPSHQVTQMGQEVILRCVPISNHLYFYWYRQILGQKVEFLVSFYNNEISEKSEIFDDQFSVERPDGSNFTLKIRSTKLEDSAMYFCASREREGSGETQYFGPGTRLLVL.

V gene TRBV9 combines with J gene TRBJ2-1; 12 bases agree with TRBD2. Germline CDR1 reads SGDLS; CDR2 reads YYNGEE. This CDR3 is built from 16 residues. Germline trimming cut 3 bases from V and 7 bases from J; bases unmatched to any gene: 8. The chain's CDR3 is CASSASSGTSGNEQFF. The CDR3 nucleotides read TGTGCCAGCAGCGCTAGCTCCGGGACTAGCGGGAATGAGCAGTTCTTC.

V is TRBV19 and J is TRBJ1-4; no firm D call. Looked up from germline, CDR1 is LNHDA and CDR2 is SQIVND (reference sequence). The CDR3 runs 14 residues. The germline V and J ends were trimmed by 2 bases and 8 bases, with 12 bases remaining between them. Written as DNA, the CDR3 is TGTGCCAGTAGTATAAATACGGCGGGCGAAAAACTGTTTTTT. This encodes CASSINTAGEKLFF.

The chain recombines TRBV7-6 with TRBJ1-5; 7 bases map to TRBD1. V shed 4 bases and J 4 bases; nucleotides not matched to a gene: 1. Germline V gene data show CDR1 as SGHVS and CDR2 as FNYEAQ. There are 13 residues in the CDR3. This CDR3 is CASSSDRNQPQHF. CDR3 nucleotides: TGTGCCAGCAGCTCGGACAGGAATCAGCCCCAGCATTTT.

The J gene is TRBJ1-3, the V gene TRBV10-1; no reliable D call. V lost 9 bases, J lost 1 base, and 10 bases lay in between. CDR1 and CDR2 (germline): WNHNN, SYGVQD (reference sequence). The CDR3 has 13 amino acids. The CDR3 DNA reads TGCGCCAGTTCAAATCCATCTGGAAACACCATATATTTT. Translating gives CASSNPSGNTIYF.

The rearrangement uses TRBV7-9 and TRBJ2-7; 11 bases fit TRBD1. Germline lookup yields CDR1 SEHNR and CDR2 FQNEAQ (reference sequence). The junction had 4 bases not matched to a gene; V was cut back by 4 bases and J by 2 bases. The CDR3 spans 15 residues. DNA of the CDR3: TGTGCCAGCAGCTCCGGGACAGGGGGGCCCTACGAGCAGTACTTC. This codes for CASSSGTGGPYEQYF.

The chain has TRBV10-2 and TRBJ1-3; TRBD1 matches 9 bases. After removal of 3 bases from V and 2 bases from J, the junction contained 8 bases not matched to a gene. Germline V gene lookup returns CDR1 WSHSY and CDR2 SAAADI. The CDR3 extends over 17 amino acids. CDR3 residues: CASSDPGTGTTGNTIYF. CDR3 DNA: TGCGCCAGCAGTGACCCGGGGACAGGGACAACTGGAAACACCATATATTTT.